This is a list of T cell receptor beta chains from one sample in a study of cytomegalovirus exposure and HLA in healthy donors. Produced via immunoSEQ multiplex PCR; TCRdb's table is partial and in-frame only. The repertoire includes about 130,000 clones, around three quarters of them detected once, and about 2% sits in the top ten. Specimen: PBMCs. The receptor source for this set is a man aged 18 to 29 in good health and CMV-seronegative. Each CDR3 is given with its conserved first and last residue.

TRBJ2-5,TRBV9,CASSVLSGQGGGETQYF
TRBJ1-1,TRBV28,CASRGQVKYTEAFF
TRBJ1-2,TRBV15,CATSRQLLNYGYTF
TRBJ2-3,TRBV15,CATSGTAEHTDTQYF
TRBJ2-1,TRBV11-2,CASSGIAGAYNEQFF
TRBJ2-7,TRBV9,CASSVSPGTGTLYIYEQYF
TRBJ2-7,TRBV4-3,CASSQGRAGEYEQYF
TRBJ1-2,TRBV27,CASSFVSDSLYGYTF
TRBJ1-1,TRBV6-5,CASIKQGWNTEAFF
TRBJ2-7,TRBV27,CASSLSLQRREAVDEQYF
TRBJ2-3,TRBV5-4,CASSTQGTDTQYF
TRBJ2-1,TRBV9,CASSPGTGVGEQFF
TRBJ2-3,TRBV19,CASSITSGRDTQYF
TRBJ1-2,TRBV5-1,CASTGSNYGYTF
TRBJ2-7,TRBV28,CASISAGGRDF
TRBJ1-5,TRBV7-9,CASSQEEDQPQHF
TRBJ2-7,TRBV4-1,CASSQELAGVYEQYF
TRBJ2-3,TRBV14,CASSPRLAGGTDTQYF
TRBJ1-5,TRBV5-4,CASSLKYSNQPQHF
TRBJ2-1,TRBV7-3,CASSPGGQVNEQFF
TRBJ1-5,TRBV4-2,CASSRGLGFNQPQHF
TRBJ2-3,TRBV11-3,CASSFGRGFPDTQYF
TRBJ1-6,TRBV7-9,CASSGDRDNSPLHF
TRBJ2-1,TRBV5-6,CASSSETVRYNEQFF
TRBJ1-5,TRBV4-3,CASSQGHHSNQPQHF
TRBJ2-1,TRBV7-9,CAAGAHEQFF
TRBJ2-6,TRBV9,CASSAGGSGANVLTF
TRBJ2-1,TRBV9,CASSVEGGTSIYEQFF
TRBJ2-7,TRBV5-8,CASSIQGGTFYEQYF
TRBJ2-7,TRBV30,CAWSVDGGHEQYF
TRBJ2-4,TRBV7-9,CASSQGTGGIGNIQYF
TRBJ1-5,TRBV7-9,CSSSLGTGGSNQPQHF
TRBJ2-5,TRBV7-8,CASSLRNQETQYF
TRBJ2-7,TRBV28,CASSPLAGSYEQYF
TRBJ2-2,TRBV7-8,CASSVRGFTGELFF
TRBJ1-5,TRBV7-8,CASSLQGLDQPQHF
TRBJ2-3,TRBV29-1,CSVDPGQGTGTDTQYF
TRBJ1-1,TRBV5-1,CASSLGENTEAFF
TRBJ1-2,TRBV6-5,CASSYSFGTGVDGYTF
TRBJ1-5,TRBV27,CASSSNRGGNQPQHF
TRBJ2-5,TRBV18,CASSPSTAHQETQYF
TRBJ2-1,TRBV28,CASSLATAPWTDEQFF
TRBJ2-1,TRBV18,CASSPMALNEQFF
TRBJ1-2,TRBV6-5,CASRLDRNYGYTF
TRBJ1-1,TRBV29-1,CSVEVRGGGVEAFF
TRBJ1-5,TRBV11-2,CASSPRPQGSNQPQHF
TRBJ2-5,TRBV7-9,CASSPRGLAAQETQYF
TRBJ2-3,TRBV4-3,CASSQVSTLADTQYF
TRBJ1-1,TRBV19,CATAHVSGVTEAFF
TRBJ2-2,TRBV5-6,CASSLSRVGLDTGELFF
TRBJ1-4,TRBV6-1,CASSAVPGQGGEKLFF